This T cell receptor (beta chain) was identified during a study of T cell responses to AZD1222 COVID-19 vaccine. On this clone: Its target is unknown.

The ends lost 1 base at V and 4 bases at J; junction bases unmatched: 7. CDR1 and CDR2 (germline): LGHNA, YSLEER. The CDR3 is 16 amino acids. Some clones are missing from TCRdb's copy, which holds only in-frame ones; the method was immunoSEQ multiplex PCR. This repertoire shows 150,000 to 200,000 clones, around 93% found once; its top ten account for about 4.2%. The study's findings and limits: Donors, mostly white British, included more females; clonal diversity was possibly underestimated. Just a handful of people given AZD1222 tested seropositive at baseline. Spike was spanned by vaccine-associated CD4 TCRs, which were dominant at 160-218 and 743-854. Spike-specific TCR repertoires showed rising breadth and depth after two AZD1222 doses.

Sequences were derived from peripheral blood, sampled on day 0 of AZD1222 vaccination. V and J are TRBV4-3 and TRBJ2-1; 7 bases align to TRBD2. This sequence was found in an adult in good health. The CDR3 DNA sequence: TGCGCCAGCAGCCAAGTATCTAGCGGTATTTACAATGAGCAGTTCTTC. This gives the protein CASSQVSSGIYNEQFF.